The clone carrying this T cell receptor (beta chain) was counted many times. Its specificity is unknown. The source of the sample is a study of response to subunit inactivated influenza vaccine. Study conclusions and caveats: The study's authors posited that every seasonal influenza vaccination enlists few new T cells.

Each CDR3 protein is one row after TCRdb ran MiXCR on the RT-PCR reads. The repertoire holds under 500,000 distinct CDR3 sequences, approximately 11% seen once, with approximately 12% in the top ten. The CDR3 has 15 amino acids. CDR1 is SGHRS, CDR2 YFSETQ, per germline. V trimming: 4 bases; J trimming: 6 bases; junction bases outside the gene matches: 10. The source of this sequence is a man aged 45-60 years who received an inactivated influenza vaccine. The sample consisted of PBMCs from blood, taken around seven weeks after vaccination. The V gene is TRBV5-1, the J gene TRBJ1-1; 9 positions agree with TRBD1. CDR3 residues: CASSLGERQGAEAFF. CDR3 sequence (DNA): TGCGCCAGCAGCCTCGGGGAACGACAGGGGGCTGAAGCTTTCTTT.